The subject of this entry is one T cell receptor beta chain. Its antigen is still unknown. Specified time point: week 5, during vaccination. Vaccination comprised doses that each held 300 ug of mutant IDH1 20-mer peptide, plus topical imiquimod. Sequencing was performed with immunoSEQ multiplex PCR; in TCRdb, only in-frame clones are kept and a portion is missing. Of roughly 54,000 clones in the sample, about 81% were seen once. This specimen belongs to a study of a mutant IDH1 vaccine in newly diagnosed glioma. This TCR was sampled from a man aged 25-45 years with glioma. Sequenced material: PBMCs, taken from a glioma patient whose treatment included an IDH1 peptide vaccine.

The CDR3 sequence: CASSIWGANTGELFF. DNA of the CDR3: TGTGCCAGTAGTATCTGGGGGGCCAACACCGGGGAGCTGTTTTTT. The rearrangement joins TRBV19 to TRBJ2-2; D could derive from TRBD1 or TRBD2 (6 bases each). Germline loops: CDR1 LNHDA, CDR2 SQIVND (reference sequence). The CDR3 has 15 residues. V was pared by 3 bases and J by 2 bases, with 10 bases between. The variable domain in full, with the rest retrieved from reference TRBV19 and TRBJ2-2, is DGGITQSPKYLFRKEGQNVTLSCEQNLNHDAMYWYRQDPGQGLRLIYYSQIVNDFQKGDIAEGYSVSREKKESFPLTVTSAQKNPTAFYLCASSIWGANTGELFFGEGSRLTVL.